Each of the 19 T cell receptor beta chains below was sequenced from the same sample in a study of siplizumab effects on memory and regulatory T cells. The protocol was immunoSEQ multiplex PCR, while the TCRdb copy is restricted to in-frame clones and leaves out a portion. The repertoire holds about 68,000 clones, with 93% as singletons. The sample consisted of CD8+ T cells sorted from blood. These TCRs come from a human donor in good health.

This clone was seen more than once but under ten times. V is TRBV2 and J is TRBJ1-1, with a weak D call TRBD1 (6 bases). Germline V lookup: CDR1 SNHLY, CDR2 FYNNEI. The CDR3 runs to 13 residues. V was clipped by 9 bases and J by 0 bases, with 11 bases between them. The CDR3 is CASNDRLNTEAFF. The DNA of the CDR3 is TGTGCCAGTAATGACAGGCTGAACACTGAAGCTTTCTTT.

The DNA of the CDR3 is TGCGCCAGCAGCCAAGTGCGACAGGGCCCCTACGAGCAGTACTTC. It yields the protein CASSQVRQGPYEQYF. The rearrangement joins TRBV4-3 to TRBJ2-7; 7 positions agree with TRBD1. The CDR3 length is 15 residues. Germline V CDR1 and CDR2: LGHNA, YSLEER. V shed 1 base, J shed 2 bases, and the junction held 5 bases outside the gene matches.

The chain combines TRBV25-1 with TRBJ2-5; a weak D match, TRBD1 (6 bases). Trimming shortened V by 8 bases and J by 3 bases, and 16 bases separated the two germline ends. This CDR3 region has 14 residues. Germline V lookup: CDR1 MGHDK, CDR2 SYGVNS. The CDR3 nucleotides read TGTGCCAGCGGGACCGGGACACAGAAAGAGACCCAGTACTTC. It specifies CASGTGTQKETQYF.

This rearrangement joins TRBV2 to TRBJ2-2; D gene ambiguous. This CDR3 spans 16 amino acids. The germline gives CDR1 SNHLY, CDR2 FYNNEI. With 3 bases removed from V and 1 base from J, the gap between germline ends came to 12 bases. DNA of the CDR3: TGTGCCAGCAGTGACCCCCACCTCATGAACACCGGGGAGCTGTTTTTT. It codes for CASSDPHLMNTGELFF. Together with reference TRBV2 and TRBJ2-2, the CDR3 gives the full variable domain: EPEVTQTPSHQVTQMGQEVILRCVPISNHLYFYWYRQILGQKVEFLVSFYNNEISEKSEIFDDQFSVERPDGSNFTLKIRSTKLEDSAMYFCASSDPHLMNTGELFFGEGSRLTVL.

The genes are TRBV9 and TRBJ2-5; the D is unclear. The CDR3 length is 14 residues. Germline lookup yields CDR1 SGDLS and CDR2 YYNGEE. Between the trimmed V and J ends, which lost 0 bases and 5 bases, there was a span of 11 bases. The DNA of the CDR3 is TGTGCCAGCAGCGTAGGGGTGGTAACCGAGACCCAGTACTTC. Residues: CASSVGVVTETQYF. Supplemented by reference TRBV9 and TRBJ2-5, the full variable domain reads DSGVTQTPKHLITATGQRVTLRCSPRSGDLSVYWYQQSLDQGLQFLIQYYNGEERAKGNILERFSAQQFPDLHSELNLSSLELGDSALYFCASSVGVVTETQYFGPGTRLLVL.

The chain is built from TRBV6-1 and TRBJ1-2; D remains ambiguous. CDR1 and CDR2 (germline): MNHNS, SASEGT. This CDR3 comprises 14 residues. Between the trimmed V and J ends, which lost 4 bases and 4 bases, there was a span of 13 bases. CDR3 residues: CASSVPGRLYGYTF. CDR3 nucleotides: TGTGCCAGCAGTGTACCGGGTCGGCTCTATGGCTACACCTTC.

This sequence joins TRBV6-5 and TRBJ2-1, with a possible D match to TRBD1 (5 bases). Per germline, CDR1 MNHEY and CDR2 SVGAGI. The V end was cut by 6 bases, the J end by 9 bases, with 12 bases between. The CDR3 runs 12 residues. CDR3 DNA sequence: TGTGCCAGCAGCTTGCAGGGTGGTGAGCAGTTCTTC. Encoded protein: CASSLQGGEQFF.

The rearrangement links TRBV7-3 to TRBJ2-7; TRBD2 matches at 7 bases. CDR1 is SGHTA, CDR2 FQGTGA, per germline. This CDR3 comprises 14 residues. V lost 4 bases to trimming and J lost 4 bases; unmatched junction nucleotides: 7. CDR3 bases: TGTGCCAGCAGCTCATCCTGGGGAGGGTACGAGCAGTACTTC. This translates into CASSSSWGGYEQYF.

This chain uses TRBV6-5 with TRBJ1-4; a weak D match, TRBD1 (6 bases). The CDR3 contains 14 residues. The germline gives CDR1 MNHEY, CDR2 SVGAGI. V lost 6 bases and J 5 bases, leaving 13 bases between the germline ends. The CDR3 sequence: CASRPGHQNEKLFF. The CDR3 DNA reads TGTGCCAGCAGGCCGGGACACCAAAATGAAAAACTGTTTTTT.

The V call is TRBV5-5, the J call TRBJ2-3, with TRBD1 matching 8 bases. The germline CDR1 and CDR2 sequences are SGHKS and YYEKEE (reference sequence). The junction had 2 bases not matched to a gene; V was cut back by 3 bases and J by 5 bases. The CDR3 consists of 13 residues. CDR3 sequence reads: CASSSTGGDTQYF. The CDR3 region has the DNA TGTGCCAGCAGCTCTACAGGGGGAGATACGCAGTATTTT.

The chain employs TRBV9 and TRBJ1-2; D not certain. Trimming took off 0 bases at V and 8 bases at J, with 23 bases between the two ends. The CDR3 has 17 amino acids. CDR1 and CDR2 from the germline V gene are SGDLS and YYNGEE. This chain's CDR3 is CASSVDRSTKELEGYTF. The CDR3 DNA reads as TGTGCCAGCAGCGTAGATAGATCCACGAAGGAGCTTGAGGGCTACACCTTC.

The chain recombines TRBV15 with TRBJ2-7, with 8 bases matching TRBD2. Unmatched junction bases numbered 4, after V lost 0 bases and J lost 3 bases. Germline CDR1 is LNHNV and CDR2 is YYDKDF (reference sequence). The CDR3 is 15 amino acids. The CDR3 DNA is TGTGCCACCAGCAGAGAACTAGCGGTGGTCTACGAGCAGTACTTC. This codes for CATSRELAVVYEQYF.

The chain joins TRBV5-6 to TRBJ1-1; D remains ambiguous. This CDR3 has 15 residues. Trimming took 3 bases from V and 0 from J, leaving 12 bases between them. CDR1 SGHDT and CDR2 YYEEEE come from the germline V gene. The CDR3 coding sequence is TGTGCCAGCAGCTCCTTTGGGGTCATGAACACTGAAGCTTTCTTT. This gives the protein CASSSFGVMNTEAFF.

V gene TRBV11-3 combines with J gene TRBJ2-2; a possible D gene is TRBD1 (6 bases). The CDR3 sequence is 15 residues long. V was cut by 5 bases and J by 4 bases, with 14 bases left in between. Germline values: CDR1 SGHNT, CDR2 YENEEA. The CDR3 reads CASSPGRGGTGELFF. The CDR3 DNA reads TGTGCCAGCAGCCCCGGTAGAGGGGGCACCGGGGAGCTGTTTTTT.

CDR3 DNA sequence: TGTGCCAGCAGTTACAGGGGAGGGAACTATGGCTACACCTTC. Translation gives CASSYRGGNYGYTF. This chain links TRBV6-5 with TRBJ1-2, with D tentatively TRBD1 (5 bases). V was pared by 2 bases and J by 2 bases, with 9 bases between. Looked up from germline, CDR1 is MNHEY and CDR2 is SVGAGI. The CDR3 loop spans 14 amino acids.

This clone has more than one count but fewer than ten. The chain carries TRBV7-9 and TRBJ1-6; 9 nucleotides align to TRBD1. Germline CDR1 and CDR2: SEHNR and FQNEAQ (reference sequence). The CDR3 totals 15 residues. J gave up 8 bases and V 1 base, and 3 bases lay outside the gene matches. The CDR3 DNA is TGTGCCAGCAGCTTAGGACAGGGGGTGGATTCACCCCTCCACTTT. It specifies CASSLGQGVDSPLHF.

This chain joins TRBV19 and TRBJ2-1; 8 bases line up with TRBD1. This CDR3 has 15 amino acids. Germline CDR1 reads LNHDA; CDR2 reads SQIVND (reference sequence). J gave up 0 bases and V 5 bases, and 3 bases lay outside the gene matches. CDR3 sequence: CASSVQGGSYNEQFF. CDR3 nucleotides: TGTGCCAGTAGTGTACAGGGGGGCTCCTACAATGAGCAGTTCTTC.

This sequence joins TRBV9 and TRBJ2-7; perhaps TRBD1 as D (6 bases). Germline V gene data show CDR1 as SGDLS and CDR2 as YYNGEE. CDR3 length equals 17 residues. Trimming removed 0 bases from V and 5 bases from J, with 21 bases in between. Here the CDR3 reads CASSVGSGVPLLDEQYF. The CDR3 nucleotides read TGTGCCAGCAGCGTAGGGTCAGGGGTTCCCCTCTTGGACGAGCAGTACTTC.

The CDR3 DNA reads as TGTGCCAGCACAACACCGGGACTGAATCAGCCCCAGCATTTT. This encodes CASTTPGLNQPQHF. The genes are TRBV6-6 and TRBJ1-5; weak D call: TRBD1 (5 bases). From germline, CDR1 is MNHNY and CDR2 SVGAGI (reference sequence). V lost 7 bases to trimming and J lost 4 bases, with 14 bases between them. The CDR3 runs to 14 residues.